This T cell receptor beta chain came from a study of CD8 T cells in ankylosing spondylitis. Whole-study results and caveats: Clones tied to disease were said to be significantly enriched in matched ankylosing spondylitis synovial fluid. It appeared that ankylosing spondylitis blood was characterized by a TCR beta motif of several highly homologous variants.

TCR beta libraries were made by quantitative 5'-RACE with molecular barcodes. From the 5' RACE reads, TCRdb called clonotypes with MiXCR, one entry per CDR3 protein. The table includes approximately 260,000 distinct CDR3 sequences, roughly 18% detected once. The table lists this clonotype with a few counts. Its specificity is unknown. Germline CDR1 is LNHDA and CDR2 is SQIVND (reference sequence). Trimming cost V 6 bases and J 6 bases, with 10 bases left between them. There are 12 residues in the CDR3. The sequence derives from a male donor with ankylosing spondylitis or in good health (not recorded which). The sample consisted of blood, either unsorted or a sorted T cell fraction (not recorded which). The chain couples TRBV19 to TRBJ2-3; no clear D gene. CDR3 sequence reads: CASSGSGDTQYF. CDR3 nucleotides: TGTGCCAGTAGCGGTTCAGGTGATACGCAGTATTTT.